The entry below describes one T cell receptor (beta chain). Its target is unknown. The data belong to a study of T cells in Graves' hyperthyroidism and ophthalmopathy. Study summary: The blood sample was taken at first diagnosis, before treatment began.

RNA transcripts served as the template for amplifying TCR beta CDR3 regions. Initially, a first-round RT-PCR of the TCR CDR3 employed the HTBI primer set. TCRdb re-called the multiplex PCR reads with MiXCR, one entry per CDR3 protein. In the table there are around 300,000 distinct CDR3 sequences, over 20% of which are singletons. Study-wide findings and caveats: Ophthalmopathy onset followed model prediction by a median approximately 5.9 months. Most clonotypes expanded in thyroid above 0.001 were likewise present in blood.

V dropped 5 bases and J dropped 4 bases, with 21 bases sitting between them. This CDR3 is 17 amino acids long. Germline V gene data show CDR1 as MDHEN and CDR2 as SYDVKM. The TCR sequence derives from a man between 25 and 39 years old with Graves' ophthalmopathy. The rearrangement links TRBV28 to TRBJ2-1; D is ambiguous. Sequencing was carried out using blood. The CDR3 DNA reads as TGTGCCAGCAGTGGGTTTGCATACACAAAAACGTACAATGAGCAGTTCTTC. Amino acid sequence: CASSGFAYTKTYNEQFF.